This passage covers 7 T cell receptor beta chains from one sample sequenced in a study of T cell changes during pregnancy in multiple sclerosis. Here immunoSEQ multiplex PCR was the method, and the copy in TCRdb shows in-frame clones only, minus some. Of 100,000 to 150,000 clones listed, roughly 92% are singletons. Sequences were derived from peripheral blood, sampled before pregnancy. The receptors come from a female donor with multiple sclerosis, enrolled in a pregnancy study.

This chain connects TRBV11-2 to TRBJ2-3, with 9 bases matching TRBD1. This CDR3 region has 14 residues. CDR1 SGHAT and CDR2 FQNNGV come from the germline V gene. V shed 4 bases, J shed 3 bases, and the junction held 2 bases outside the gene matches. The chain's CDR3 is CASSWDRETDTQYF. The CDR3 bases are TGTGCCAGCAGCTGGGACAGGGAGACAGATACGCAGTATTTT.

The DNA for the CDR3 is TGTGCCAGCAGCCAAGATCCGACTAGCGGGAGATACGAGCAGTACTTC. This gives the protein CASSQDPTSGRYEQYF. The chain recombines TRBV14 with TRBJ2-7, with 12 nucleotides matching TRBD2. This CDR3 region has 16 residues. The germline gives CDR1 SGHDN, CDR2 FVKESK. The V gene end was trimmed by 0 bases and the J gene end by 4 bases; junction bases not matched to a gene: 4.

The CDR3 DNA reads TGTGCCAGCAGTGAGGGACCGGGACTAGCGGGGTTGAGGGGGCAGTTCTTC. It yields the protein CASSEGPGLAGLRGQFF. The chain recombines TRBV2 with TRBJ2-1; 13 positions agree with TRBD2. From germline, CDR1 is SNHLY and CDR2 FYNNEI. The CDR3 has 17 residues. V was clipped by 3 bases and J by 12 bases; unmatched bases: 14.

The CDR3 here is CASKIGLSTDTQYF. The CDR3 coding sequence is TGTGCCAGCAAAATCGGACTAAGCACAGATACGCAGTATTTT. The rearrangement joins TRBV6-5 to TRBJ2-3, with D tentatively TRBD2 (6 bases). The CDR3 sequence is 14 residues long. CDR1 is MNHEY, CDR2 SVGAGI, per germline. V lost 7 bases, J lost 0 bases, and 11 bases lay in between.

With regard to this clone: Its ends do not fully match the called genes, so a read error is possible. CDR3 sequence (DNA): TGTGCCAGTAGTACCCTGACACCGGCGAAAACCGGGGAGCTGTTTTTT. Translation gives CASSTLTPAKTGELFF. The chain is built from TRBV19 and TRBJ2-2, with D uncertain. The CDR3 extends over 16 amino acids. CDR1 and CDR2 from the germline V gene are LNHDA and SQIVND (reference sequence).

The chain combines TRBV4-1 with TRBJ1-4, with a weak D call TRBD1 (6 bases). This CDR3 has 14 amino acids. V was pared by 0 bases and J by 7 bases, with 9 bases between. CDR1 is MGHRA, CDR2 YSYEKL, per germline. CDR3 sequence: CASSQDWTVEKLFF. CDR3 DNA sequence: TGCGCCAGCAGCCAAGATTGGACAGTTGAAAAACTGTTTTTT.

This rearrangement joins TRBV7-9 to TRBJ2-6; D possibly corresponds to TRBD1 (7 bases). V was shortened by 3 bases and J by 2 bases, with 20 bases between the two germline ends. CDR3 length: 19 residues. Germline assignment: CDR1 SEHNR and CDR2 FQNEAQ (reference sequence). CDR3 nucleotides: TGTGCCAGCAGCTTCGTCGTTCGTGACAGGGAGGCTGGGGCCAACGTCCTGACTTTC. This gives the protein CASSFVVRDREAGANVLTF. The complete variable domain, with remaining parts taken from reference TRBV7-9 and TRBJ2-6, reads DTGVSQNPRHKITKRGQNVTFRCDPISEHNRLYWYRQTLGQGPEFLTYFQNEAQLEKSRLLSDRFSAERPKGSFSTLEIQRTEQGDSAMYLCASSFVVRDREAGANVLTFGAGSRLTVL.